This T cell receptor beta chain derives from a study of shared clonotypes between healthy human individuals. The overall study: Per donor, CD8 memory used one plate, CD8 naive used two, CD4 memory used three and CD4 naive used three. Study observations and caveats: Approximately 5% was the fraction of naive CD4 clonotypes found shared across four donors.

Assay: immunoSEQ multiplex PCR; the TCRdb copy retains only in-frame clones and omits some. The repertoire holds approximately 110,000 clones, about 66% seen once, with roughly 22% in the top ten. This clone came up a few times. Its antigen is unknown. Germline V CDR1 and CDR2: SGHRS, YFSETQ. The CDR3 extends over 16 amino acids. Trimming left V 0 bases short and J 7 bases short, with 17 bases between. The clonotype originates from a woman in her 30s in good health. The gene calls are TRBV5-1 and TRBJ2-1, with TRBD2 as a possible D gene (7 bases). The sequencing sample was made of memory CD8+ T cells sorted from blood. As to subset: CD45RO+ cells pooled with CCR7-negative TemRA cells. The CDR3 sequence: CASSLVGGGPPNEQFF. The CDR3 DNA is TGCGCCAGCAGCTTGGTAGGCGGGGGCCCCCCGAATGAGCAGTTCTTC. The full variable domain, rest sourced from reference TRBV5-1 and TRBJ2-1, is KAGVTQTPRYLIKTRGQQVTLSCSPISGHRSVSWYQQTPGQGLQFLFEYFSETQRNKGNFPGRFSGRQFSNSRSEMNVSTLELGDSALYLCASSLVGGGPPNEQFFGPGTRLTVL.